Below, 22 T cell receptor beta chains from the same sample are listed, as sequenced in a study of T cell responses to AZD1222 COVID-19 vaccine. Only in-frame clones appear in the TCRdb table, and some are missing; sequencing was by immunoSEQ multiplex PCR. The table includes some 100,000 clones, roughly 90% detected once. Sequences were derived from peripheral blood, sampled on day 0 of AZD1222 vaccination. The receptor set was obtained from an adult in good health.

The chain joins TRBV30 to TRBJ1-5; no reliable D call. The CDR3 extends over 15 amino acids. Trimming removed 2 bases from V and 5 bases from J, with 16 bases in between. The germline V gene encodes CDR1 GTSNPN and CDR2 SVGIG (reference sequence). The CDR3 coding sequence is TGTGCCTGGAGTTCCCTGGGTCAGTACGATCAGCCCCAGCATTTT. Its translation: CAWSSLGQYDQPQHF.

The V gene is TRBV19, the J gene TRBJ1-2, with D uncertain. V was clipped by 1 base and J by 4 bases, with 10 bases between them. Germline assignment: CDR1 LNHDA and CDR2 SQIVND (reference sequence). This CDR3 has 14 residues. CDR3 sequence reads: CASSIGGRPYGYTF. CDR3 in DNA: TGTGCCAGTAGTATAGGAGGGAGGCCCTATGGCTACACCTTC.

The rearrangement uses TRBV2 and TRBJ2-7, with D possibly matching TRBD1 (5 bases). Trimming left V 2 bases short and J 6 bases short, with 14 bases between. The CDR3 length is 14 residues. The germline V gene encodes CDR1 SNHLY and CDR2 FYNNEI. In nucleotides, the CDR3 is TGTGCCAGCAGTGAACGGCAGGGCAAGGTCGAGCAGTACTTC. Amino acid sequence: CASSERQGKVEQYF.

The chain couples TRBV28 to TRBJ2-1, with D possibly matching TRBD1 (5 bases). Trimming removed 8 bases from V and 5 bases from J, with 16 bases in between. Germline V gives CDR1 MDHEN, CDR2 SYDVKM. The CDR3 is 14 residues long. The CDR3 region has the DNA TGTGCCAGCCGCTTATGGGGCGTTAACAATGAGCAGTTCTTC. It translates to CASRLWGVNNEQFF.

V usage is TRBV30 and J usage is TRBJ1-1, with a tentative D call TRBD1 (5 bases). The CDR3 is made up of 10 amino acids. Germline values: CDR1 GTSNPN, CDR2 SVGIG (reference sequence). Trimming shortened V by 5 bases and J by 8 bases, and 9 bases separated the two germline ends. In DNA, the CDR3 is TGTGCCTGGGGCAGGGAGGAAGCTTTCTTT. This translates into CAWGREEAFF.

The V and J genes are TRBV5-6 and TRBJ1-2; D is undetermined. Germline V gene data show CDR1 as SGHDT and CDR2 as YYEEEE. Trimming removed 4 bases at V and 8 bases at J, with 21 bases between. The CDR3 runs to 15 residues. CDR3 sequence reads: CASSGIGTPELGYTF. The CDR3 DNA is TGTGCCAGCAGCGGGATAGGCACTCCCGAACTGGGCTACACCTTC.

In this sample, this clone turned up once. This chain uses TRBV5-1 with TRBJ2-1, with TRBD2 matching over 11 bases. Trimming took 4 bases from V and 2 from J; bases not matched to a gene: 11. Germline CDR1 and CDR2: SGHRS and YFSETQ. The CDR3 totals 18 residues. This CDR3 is CASSLRLAGIGAYNEQFF. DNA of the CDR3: TGCGCCAGCAGCCTACGACTAGCGGGAATCGGCGCCTACAATGAGCAGTTCTTC.

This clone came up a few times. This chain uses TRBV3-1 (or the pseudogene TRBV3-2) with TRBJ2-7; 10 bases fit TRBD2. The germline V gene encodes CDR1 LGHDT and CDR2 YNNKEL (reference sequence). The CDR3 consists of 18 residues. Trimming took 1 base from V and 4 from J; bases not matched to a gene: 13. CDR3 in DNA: TGTGCCAGCAGCCAAGTGTACAAAGCGGGAGGGCTTCGGTACGAGCAGTACTTC. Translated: CASSQVYKAGGLRYEQYF.

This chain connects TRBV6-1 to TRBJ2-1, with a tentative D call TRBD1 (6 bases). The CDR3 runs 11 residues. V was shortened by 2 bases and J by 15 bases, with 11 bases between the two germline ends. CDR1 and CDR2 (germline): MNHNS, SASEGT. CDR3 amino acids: CASSEMVTGFF. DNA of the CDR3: TGTGCCAGCAGTGAAATGGTGACAGGGTTCTTC.

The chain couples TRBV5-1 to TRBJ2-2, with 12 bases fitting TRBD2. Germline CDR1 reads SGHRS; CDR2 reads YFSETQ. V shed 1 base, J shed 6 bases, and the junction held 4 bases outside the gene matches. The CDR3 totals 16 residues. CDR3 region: CASSLRLAGGAGELFF. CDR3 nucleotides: TGCGCCAGCAGCTTGCGTCTAGCGGGAGGGGCCGGGGAGCTGTTTTTT.

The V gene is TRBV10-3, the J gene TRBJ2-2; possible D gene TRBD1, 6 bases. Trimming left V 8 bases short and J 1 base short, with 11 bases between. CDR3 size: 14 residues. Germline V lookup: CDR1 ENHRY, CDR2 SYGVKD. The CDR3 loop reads CAISGTKNTGELFF. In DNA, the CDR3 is TGTGCCATCTCCGGGACAAAGAACACCGGGGAGCTGTTTTTT.

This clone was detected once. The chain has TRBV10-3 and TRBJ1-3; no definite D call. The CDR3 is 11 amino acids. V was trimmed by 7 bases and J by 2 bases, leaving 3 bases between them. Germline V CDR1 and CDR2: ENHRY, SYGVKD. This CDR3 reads CAITAGNTIYF. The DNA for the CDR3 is TGTGCCATCACGGCTGGAAACACCATATATTTT.

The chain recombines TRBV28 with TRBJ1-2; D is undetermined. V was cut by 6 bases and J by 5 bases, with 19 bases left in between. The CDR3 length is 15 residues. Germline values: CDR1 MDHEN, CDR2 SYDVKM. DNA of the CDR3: TGTGCCAGCAGGCGAGATACGGGATCTTATTATGGCTACACCTTC. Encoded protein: CASRRDTGSYYGYTF.

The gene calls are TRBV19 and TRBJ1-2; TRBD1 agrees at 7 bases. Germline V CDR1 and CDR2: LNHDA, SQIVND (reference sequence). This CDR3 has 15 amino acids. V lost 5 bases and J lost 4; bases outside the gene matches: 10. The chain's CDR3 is CASSHLQGSGYGYTF. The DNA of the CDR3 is TGTGCCAGTAGTCACCTACAGGGGAGCGGCTATGGCTACACCTTC.

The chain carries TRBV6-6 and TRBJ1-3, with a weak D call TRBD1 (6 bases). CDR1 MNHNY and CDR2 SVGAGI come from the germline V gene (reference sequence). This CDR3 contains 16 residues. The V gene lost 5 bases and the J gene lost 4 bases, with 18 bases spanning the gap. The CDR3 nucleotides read TGTGCCAGCAGTCAACCCGGGGGCAGGTCCGGAAACACCATATATTTT. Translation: CASSQPGGRSGNTIYF.

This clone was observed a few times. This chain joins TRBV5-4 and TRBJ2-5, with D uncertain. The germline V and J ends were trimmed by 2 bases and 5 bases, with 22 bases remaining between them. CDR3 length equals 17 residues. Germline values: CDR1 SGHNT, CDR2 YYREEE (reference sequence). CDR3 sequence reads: CASSFSGGRTRSETQYF. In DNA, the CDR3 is TGTGCCAGCAGCTTTTCTGGCGGCCGGACCAGAAGTGAGACCCAGTACTTC.

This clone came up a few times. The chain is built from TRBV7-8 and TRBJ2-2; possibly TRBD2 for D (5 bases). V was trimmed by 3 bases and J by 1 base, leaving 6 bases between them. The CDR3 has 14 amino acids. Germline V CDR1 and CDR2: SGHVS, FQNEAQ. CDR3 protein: CASSLAGNTGELFF. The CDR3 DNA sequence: TGTGCCAGCAGCTTGGCGGGGAACACCGGGGAGCTGTTTTTT.

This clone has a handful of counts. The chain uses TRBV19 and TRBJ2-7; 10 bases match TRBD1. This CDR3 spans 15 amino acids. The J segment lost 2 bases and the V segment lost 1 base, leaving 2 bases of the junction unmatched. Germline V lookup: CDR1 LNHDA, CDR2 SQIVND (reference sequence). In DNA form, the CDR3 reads TGTGCCAGTAGTATAGGGACAGGGGGAGCCTACGAGCAGTACTTC. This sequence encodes CASSIGTGGAYEQYF. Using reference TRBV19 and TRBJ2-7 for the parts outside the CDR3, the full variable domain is DGGITQSPKYLFRKEGQNVTLSCEQNLNHDAMYWYRQDPGQGLRLIYYSQIVNDFQKGDIAEGYSVSREKKESFPLTVTSAQKNPTAFYLCASSIGTGGAYEQYFGPGTRLTVT.

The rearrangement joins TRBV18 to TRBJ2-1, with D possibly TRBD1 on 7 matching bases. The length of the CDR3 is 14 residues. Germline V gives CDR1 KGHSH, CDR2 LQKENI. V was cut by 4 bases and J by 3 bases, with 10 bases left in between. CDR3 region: CASSRQGGYNEQFF. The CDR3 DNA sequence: TGTGCCAGCTCACGTCAGGGGGGCTACAATGAGCAGTTCTTC.

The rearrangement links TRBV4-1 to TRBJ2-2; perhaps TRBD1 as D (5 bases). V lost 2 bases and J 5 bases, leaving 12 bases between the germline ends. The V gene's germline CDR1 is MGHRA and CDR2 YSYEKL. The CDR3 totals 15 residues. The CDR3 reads CASSQLAGLTGELFF. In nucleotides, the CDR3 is TGCGCCAGCAGCCAACTTGCAGGGTTAACCGGGGAGCTGTTTTTT.

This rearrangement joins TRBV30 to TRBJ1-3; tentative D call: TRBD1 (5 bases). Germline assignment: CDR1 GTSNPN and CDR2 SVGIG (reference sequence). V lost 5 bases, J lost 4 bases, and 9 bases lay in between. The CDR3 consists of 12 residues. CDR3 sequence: CAWSGTGNTIYF. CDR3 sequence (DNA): TGTGCCTGGTCCGGGACCGGAAACACCATATATTTT.

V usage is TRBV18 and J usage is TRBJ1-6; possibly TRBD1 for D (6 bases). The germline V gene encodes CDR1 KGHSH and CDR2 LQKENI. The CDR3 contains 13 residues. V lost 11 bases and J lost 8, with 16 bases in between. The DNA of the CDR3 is TGTGCCTCAAAGGAACAGGGTGATTCACCCCTCCACTTT. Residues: CASKEQGDSPLHF.